These 2 T cell receptor beta chains share one sample of origin, sequenced in a study of blood T cell repertoires in COVID-19. Measured with immunoSEQ multiplex PCR; TCRdb has only the in-frame clones, and not every one. The table shows about 99,000 clones, with approximately 88% occurring only once. The specimen sequenced was peripheral blood. These receptors all come from a human donor in a cohort sampled during active COVID-19.

The chain combines TRBV5-8 with TRBJ1-2, with D uncertain. This CDR3 comprises 15 residues. The V and J ends lost 5 bases and 8 bases respectively, with 22 bases between them. From germline, CDR1 is SGHTS and CDR2 YDEGEE. The chain's CDR3 is CASRVGAPLNSGYTF. The DNA for the CDR3 is TGTGCCAGCAGGGTGGGTGCTCCCCTCAATAGCGGCTACACCTTC. Using reference TRBV5-8 and TRBJ1-2 for the parts outside the CDR3, the full variable domain is EAGVTQSPTHLIKTRGQQATLRCSPISGHTSVYWYQQALGLGLQFLLWYDEGEERNRGNFPPRFSGRQFPNYSSELNVNALELEDSALYLCASRVGAPLNSGYTFGSGTRLTVV.

The chain joins TRBV6-2 or TRBV6-3 to TRBJ2-1, with 8 nucleotides matching TRBD1. This CDR3 is built from 15 residues. V lost 5 bases to trimming and J lost 11 bases; unmatched junction nucleotides: 14. Germline assignment: CDR1 MNHEY and CDR2 SVGEGT. CDR3 bases: TGTGCCAGCAGTAACATCGAACGGACAGGGAGGAAGCAGTTCTTC. Protein sequence: CASSNIERTGRKQFF.